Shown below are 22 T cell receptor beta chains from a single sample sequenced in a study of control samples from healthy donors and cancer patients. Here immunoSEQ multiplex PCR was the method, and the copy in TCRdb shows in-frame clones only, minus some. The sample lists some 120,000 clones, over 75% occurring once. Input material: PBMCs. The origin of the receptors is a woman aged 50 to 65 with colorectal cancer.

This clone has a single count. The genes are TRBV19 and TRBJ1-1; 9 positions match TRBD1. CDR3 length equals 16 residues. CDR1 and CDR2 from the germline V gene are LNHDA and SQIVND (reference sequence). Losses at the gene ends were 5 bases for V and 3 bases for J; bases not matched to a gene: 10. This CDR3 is CASSPRDRVVHTEAFF. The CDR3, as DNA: TGTGCCAGTAGTCCGCGGGACAGGGTTGTTCACACTGAAGCTTTCTTT.

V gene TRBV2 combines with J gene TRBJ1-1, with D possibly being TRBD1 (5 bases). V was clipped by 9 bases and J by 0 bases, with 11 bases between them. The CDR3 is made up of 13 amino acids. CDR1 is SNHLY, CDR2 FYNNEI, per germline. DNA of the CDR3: TGTGCCAGAAGGGGAACCATGAACACTGAAGCTTTCTTT. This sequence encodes CARRGTMNTEAFF.

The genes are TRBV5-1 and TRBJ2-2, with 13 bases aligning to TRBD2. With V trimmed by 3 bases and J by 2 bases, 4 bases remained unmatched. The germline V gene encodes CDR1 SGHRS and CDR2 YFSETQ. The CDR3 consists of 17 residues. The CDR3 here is CASSYGLAGDNTGELFF. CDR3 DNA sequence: TGCGCCAGCAGCTATGGACTAGCGGGGGATAACACCGGGGAGCTGTTTTTT.

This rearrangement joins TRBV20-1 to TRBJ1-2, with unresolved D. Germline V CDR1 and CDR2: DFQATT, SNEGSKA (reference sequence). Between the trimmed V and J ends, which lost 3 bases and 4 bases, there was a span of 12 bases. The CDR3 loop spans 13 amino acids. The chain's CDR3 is CSASSVAAYGYTF. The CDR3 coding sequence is TGCAGTGCTAGTTCGGTGGCGGCCTATGGCTACACCTTC.

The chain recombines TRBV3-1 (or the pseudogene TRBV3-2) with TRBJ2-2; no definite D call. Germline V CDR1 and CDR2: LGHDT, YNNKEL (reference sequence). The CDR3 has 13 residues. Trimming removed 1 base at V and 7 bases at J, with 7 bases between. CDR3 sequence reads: CASSQGLGGELFF. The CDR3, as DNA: TGTGCCAGCAGCCAAGGACTGGGCGGGGAGCTGTTTTTT.

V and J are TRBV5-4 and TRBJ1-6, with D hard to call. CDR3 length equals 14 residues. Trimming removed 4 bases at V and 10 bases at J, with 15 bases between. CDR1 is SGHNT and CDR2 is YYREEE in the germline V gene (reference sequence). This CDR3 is CASSIRGSHSPLHF. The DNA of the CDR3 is TGTGCCAGCAGCATCCGAGGGTCACACTCACCCCTCCACTTT.

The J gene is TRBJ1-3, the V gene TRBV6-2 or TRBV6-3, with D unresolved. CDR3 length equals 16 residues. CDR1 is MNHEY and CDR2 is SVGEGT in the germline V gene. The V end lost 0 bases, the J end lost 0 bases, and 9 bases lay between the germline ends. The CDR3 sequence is CASSYSKAGSGNTIYF. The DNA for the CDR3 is TGTGCCAGCAGTTACTCGAAGGCGGGCTCTGGAAACACCATATATTTT.

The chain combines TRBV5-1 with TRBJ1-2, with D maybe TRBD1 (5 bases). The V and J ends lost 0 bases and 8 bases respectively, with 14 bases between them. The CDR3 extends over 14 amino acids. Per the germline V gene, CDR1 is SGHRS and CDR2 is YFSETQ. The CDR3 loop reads CASSLALEGTGYTF. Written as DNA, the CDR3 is TGCGCCAGCAGCTTGGCCTTGGAGGGGACCGGCTACACCTTC.

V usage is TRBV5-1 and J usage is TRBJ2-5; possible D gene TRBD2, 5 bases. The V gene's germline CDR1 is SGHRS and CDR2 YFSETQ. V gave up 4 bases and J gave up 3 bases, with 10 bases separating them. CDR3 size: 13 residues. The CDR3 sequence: CASSKGLEETQYF. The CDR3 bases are TGCGCCAGCAGCAAAGGACTGGAAGAGACCCAGTACTTC.

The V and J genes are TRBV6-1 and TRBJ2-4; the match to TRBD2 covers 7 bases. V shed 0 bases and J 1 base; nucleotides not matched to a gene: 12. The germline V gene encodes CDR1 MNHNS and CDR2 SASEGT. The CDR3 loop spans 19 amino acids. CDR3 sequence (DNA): TGTGCCAGCAGTGAAGCGATCGCGGGGGAGGCGCCGGCCAAAAACATTCAGTACTTC. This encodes CASSEAIAGEAPAKNIQYF.

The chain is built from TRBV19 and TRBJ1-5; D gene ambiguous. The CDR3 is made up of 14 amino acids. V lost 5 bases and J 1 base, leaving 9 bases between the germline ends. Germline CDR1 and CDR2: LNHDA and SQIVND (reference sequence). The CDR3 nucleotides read TGTGCCAGTAGTGGGCGCGTAAGCAATCAGCCCCAGCATTTT. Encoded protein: CASSGRVSNQPQHF.

The DNA for the CDR3 is TGTGCCAGCAGCCACTCCGGGGGGGTGACTGAAGCTTTCTTT. This encodes CASSHSGGVTEAFF. V gene TRBV14 combines with J gene TRBJ1-1; D might be TRBD1 (5 bases). The CDR3 is 14 amino acids. V was shortened by 3 bases and J by 5 bases, with 13 bases between the two germline ends. Germline V gives CDR1 SGHDN, CDR2 FVKESK.

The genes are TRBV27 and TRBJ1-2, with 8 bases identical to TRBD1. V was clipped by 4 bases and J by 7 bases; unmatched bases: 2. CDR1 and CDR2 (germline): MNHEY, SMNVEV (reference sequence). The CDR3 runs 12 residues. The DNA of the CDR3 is TGTGCCAGCAGTTCAGGGGGCGGTGGCTACACCTTC. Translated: CASSSGGGGYTF.

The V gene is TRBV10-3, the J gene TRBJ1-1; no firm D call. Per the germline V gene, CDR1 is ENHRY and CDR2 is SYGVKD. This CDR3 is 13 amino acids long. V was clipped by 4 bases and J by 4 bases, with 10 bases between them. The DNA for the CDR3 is TGTGCCATCAGTGCAGCGGGTGGCACTGAAGCTTTCTTT. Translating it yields CAISAAGGTEAFF.

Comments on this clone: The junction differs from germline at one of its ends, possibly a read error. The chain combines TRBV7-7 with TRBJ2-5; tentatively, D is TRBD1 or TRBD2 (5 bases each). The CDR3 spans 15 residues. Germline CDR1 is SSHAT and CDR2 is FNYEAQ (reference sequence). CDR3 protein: CASSLSLGTGETQYF. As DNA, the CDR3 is TGTGCTAGCAGCTTGTCCTTGGGGACGGGGGAGACCCAGTACTTC.

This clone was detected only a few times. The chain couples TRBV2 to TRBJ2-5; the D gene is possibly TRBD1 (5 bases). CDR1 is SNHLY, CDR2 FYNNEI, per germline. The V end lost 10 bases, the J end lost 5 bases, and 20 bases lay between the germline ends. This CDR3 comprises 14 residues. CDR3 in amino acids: CATYGPTSGETQYF. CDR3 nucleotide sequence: TGTGCCACCTACGGTCCCACTTCAGGGGAGACCCAGTACTTC.

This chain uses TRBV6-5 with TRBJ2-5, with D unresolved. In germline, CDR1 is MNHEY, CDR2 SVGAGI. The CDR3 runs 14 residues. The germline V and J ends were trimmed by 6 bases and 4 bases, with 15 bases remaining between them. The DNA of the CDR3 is TGTGCCAGCAGCCGATTGCCCGGCCGAGAGACCCAGTACTTC. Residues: CASSRLPGRETQYF.

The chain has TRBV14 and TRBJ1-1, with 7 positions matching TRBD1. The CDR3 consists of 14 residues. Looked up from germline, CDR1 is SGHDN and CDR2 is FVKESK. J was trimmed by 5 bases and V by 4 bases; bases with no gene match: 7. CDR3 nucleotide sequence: TGTGCCAGCAGCCCCTGGGACAGCCGGACTGAAGCTTTCTTT. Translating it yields CASSPWDSRTEAFF. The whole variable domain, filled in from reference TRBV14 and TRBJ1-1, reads EAGVTQFPSHSVIEKGQTVTLRCDPISGHDNLYWYRRVMGKEIKFLLHFVKESKQDESGMPNNRFLAERTGGTYSTLKVQPAELEDSGVYFCASSPWDSRTEAFFGQGTRLTVV.

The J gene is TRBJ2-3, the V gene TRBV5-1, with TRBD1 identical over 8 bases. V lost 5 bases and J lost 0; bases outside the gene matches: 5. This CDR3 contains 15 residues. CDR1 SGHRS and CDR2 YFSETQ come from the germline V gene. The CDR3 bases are TGCGCCAGCAGGGTGGGACAGGACAGCACAGATACGCAGTATTTT. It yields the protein CASRVGQDSTDTQYF.

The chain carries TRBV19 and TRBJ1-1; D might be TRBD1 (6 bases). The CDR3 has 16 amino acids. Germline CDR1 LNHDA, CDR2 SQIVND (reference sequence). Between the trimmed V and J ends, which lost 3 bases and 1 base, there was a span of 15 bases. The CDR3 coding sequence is TGTGCCAGTAGTATGGGGGGCGCTGTACCGAACACTGAAGCTTTCTTT. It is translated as CASSMGGAVPNTEAFF.

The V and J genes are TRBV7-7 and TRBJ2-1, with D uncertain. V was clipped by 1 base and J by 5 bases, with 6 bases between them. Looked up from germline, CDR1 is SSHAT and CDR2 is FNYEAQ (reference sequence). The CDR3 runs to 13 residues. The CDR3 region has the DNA TGTGCCAGCAGCTTAGGGACGGACAATGAGCAGTTCTTC. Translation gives CASSLGTDNEQFF.

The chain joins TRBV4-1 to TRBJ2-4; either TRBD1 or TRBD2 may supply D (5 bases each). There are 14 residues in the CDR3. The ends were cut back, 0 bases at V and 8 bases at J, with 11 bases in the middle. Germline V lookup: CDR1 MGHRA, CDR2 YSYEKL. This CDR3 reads CASSQDGTVDIQYF. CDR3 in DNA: TGCGCCAGCAGCCAAGATGGGACCGTGGACATTCAGTACTTC.